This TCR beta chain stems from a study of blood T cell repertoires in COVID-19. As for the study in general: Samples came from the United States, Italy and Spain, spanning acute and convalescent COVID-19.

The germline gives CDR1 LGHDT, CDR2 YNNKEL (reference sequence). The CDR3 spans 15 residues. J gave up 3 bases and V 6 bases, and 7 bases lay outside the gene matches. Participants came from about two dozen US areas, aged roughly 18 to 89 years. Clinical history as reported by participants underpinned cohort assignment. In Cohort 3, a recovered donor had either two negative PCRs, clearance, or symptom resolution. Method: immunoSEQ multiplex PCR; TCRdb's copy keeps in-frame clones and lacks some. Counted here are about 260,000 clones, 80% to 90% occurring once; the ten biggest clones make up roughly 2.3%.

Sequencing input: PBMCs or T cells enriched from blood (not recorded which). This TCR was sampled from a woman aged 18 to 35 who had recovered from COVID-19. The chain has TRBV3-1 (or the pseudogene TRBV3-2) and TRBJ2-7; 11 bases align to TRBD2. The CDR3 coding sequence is TGTGCCAGCAGTAGTAGCGGGGGGGGGCGCTACGAGCAGTACTTC. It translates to CASSSSGGGRYEQYF.